A single sample gave rise to the 5 T cell receptor beta chains below, sequenced in a study of vaccination and CD4 T cells after COVID-19. These receptors lack a known antigen. As to treatment: roughly 10-day PBMC culture with coronavirus spike peptide pools or control peptides (ViraFEST assay). CD4+ T cells that came from the unexposed donor were collected before the COVID-19 pandemic (2011-2018). Sequencing of the DNA from cultured CD4+ T cells was carried out with the Oncomine TCR Beta short-read assay. From the PCR reads, TCRdb called clonotypes with MiXCR, one entry per CDR3 protein. The table includes roughly 3,400 distinct CDR3 sequences, around 24% detected once. Input material: CD4+ T cells from blood, cultured in vitro. The receptors were sampled from a human donor in good health.

The chain carries TRBV20-1 and TRBJ2-1; 12 bases agree with TRBD2. The V and J ends lost 0 bases and 10 bases, in that order; junction bases with no gene match: 4. The CDR3 is 14 amino acids. Germline CDR1 reads DFQATT; CDR2 reads SNEGSKA (reference sequence). The chain's CDR3 is CSAREASGRGEQFF. The CDR3 nucleotides are TGCAGTGCTAGAGAAGCTAGCGGGAGGGGCGAGCAGTTCTTC.

Details on this clonotype: One end of the junction fails to match germline, which may point to a read error. This chain uses TRBV7-8 with TRBJ2-1; 9 bases match TRBD1. Per germline, CDR1 SGHVS and CDR2 FQNEAQ. This CDR3 spans 14 amino acids. The CDR3 reads CACSLLGQGNEQFF. CDR3 in DNA: TGTGCCTGCAGCTTACTGGGACAGGGCAATGAGCAGTTCTTC. The variable domain in full, with the rest retrieved from reference TRBV7-8 and TRBJ2-1, is GAGVSQSPRYKVAKRGQDVALRCDPISGHVSLFWYQQALGQGPEFLTYFQNEAQLDKSGLPSDRFFAERPEGSVSTLKIQRTQQEDSAVYLCACSLLGQGNEQFFGPGTRLTVL.

The chain recombines TRBV5-6 with TRBJ2-3, with 7 nucleotides matching TRBD1. J gave up 0 bases and V 3 bases, and 7 bases lay outside the gene matches. CDR1 is SGHDT and CDR2 is YYEEEE in the germline V gene. This CDR3 has 16 residues. The CDR3 is CASSSSGTASTDTQYF. The DNA of the CDR3 is TGTGCCAGCAGCTCTTCCGGGACAGCTAGCACAGATACGCAGTATTTT.

The genes are TRBV5-1 and TRBJ1-1, with D hard to call. The germline CDR1 and CDR2 sequences are SGHRS and YFSETQ. V dropped 0 bases and J dropped 5 bases, with 14 bases sitting between them. The CDR3 length is 15 residues. CDR3 sequence (DNA): TGCGCCAGCAGCTTGGGCCGGTATGGCGGAACTGAAGCTTTCTTT. Translated: CASSLGRYGGTEAFF.

This clonotype has just a few counts. This rearrangement joins TRBV10-3 to TRBJ2-7, with D perhaps assigned TRBD1 or TRBD2 (6 bases each). CDR1 is ENHRY and CDR2 is SYGVKD in the germline V gene. With 0 bases removed from V and 2 bases from J, the gap between germline ends came to 14 bases. This CDR3 comprises 16 residues. CDR3 sequence: CAISESTGGYTYEQYF. DNA of the CDR3: TGTGCCATCAGTGAGTCTACCGGGGGCTACACCTACGAGCAGTACTTC.